The text below deals with one T cell receptor (beta chain). The antigen is unknown. These data belong to a study of T cells in Graves' hyperthyroidism and ophthalmopathy. Study outcomes and limitations: The model foresaw ophthalmopathy a median around 6.4 months prior to onset.

The V gene lost 2 bases and the J gene lost 5 bases, with 13 bases spanning the gap. Germline values: CDR1 DFQATT, CDR2 SNEGSKA (reference sequence). This CDR3 is 14 amino acids long. It was RNA transcripts that yielded the amplified TCR beta CDR3 regions. HTBI primers were used for first-round RT-PCR of the TCR CDR3. Via MiXCR, TCRdb re-called the multiplex PCR reads, giving one row per CDR3 protein. Of roughly 750,000 distinct CDR3 sequences listed, approximately 16% are singletons. The receptor's source is a man aged 18 to 35 with Graves' hyperthyroidism. Sample: blood. The V and J genes are TRBV20-1 and TRBJ2-1, with D perhaps TRBD1 or TRBD2 (6 bases each). The CDR3 DNA reads as TGCAGTGCTAGAACTATTAGGGGGGACAATGAGCAGTTCTTC. It encodes CSARTIRGDNEQFF.